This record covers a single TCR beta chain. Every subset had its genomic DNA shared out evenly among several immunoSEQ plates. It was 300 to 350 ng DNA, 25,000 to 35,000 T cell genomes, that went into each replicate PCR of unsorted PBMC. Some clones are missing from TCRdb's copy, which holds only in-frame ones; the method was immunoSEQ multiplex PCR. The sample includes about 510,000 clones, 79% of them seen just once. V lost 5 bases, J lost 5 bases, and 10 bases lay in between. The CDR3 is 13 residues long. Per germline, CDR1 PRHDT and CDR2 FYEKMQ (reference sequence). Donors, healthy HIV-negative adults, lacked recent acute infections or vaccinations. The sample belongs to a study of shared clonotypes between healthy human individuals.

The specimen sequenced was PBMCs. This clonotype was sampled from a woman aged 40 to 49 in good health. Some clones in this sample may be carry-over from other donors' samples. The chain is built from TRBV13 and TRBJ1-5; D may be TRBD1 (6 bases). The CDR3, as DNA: TGTGCCAGCAGCCCGGACAGAGATCAGCCCCAGCATTTT. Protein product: CASSPDRDQPQHF.